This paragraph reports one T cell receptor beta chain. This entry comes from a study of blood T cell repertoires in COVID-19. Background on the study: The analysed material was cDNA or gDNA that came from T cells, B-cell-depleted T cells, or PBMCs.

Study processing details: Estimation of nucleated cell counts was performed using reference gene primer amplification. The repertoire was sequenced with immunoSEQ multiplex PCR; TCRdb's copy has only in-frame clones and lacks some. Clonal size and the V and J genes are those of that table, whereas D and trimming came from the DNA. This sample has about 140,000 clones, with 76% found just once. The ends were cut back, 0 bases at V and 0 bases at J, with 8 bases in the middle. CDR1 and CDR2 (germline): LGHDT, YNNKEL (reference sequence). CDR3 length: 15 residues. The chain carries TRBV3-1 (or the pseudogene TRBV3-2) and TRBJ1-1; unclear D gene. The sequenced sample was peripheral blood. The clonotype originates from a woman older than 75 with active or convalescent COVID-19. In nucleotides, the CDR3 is TGTGCCAGCAGCCAAGAGGATGGAGTGAACACTGAAGCTTTCTTT. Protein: CASSQEDGVNTEAFF.